Given below is one TCR beta chain in context. Its recognized antigen is unknown. Qualities for individual bases were not recorded, and no much larger clone is one base off. This sample is drawn from a study of T cell changes during pregnancy in multiple sclerosis (dated by TCRdb to the late 2010s). About the full investigation: The study examined how the T cell repertoire changed over the course of pregnancy in women with multiple sclerosis.

Library preparation was by the immunoSEQ multiplex PCR assay. Held by TCRdb, this immuneACCESS table contains in-frame sequences only and omits some clones. Under half of the omission traces to an unresolved V gene where checked; the cause of the rest is unknown. Present in this sample are more than 40,000 clones, about nine tenths of which were seen just once. 7.5% to 9% of the sample is in the top ten clones. Trimming accounts for 6 bases at V and 7 bases at J, while the number of junction bases matched to no gene is 10. The CDR3 runs 17 residues from the cysteine to the phenylalanine. This entry keeps only the CDR3 DNA: 51 bases, framed from base 1. The germline V gene gives CDR1 as MNHNS and CDR2 as SASEGT.

The sequence joins TRBV6-1 to TRBJ2-1; 15 nucleotides in the junction match TRBD2. Sequenced here: CD8+ T cells from peripheral blood mononuclear cells, sampled after pregnancy. This clonotype originated in a female donor with multiple sclerosis, enrolled in a pregnancy study. The DNA sequence is as follows: TGTGCCAGCAGGGAAACTGACGGACTAGCGGGGGGGAATGAGCAGTTCTTC. This encodes CASRETDGLAGGNEQFF.